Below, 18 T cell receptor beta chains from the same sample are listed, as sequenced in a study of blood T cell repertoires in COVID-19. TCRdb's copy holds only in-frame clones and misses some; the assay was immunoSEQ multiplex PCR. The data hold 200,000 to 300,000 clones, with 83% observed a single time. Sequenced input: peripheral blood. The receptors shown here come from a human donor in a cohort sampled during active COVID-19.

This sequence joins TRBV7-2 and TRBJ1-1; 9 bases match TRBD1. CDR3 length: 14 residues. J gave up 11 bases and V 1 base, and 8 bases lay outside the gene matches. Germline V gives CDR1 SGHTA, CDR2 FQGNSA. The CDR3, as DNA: TGTGCCAGCAGCTTAGGGACAGGGGTTGGAGAGGCTTTCTTT. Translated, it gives CASSLGTGVGEAFF. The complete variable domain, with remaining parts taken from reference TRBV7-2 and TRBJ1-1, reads GAGVSQSPSNKVTEKGKDVELRCDPISGHTALYWYRQSLGQGLEFLIYFQGNSAPDKSGLPSDRFSAERTGGSVSTLTIQRTQQEDSAVYLCASSLGTGVGEAFFGQGTRLTVV.

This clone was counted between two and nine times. The CDR3 nucleotides read TGTGCCAGCAGCAGGGACAGAATTGCAACTAATGAAAAACTGTTTTTT. It is translated as CASSRDRIATNEKLFF. The chain joins TRBV2 to TRBJ1-4, with 7 bases fitting TRBD1. The germline V gene encodes CDR1 SNHLY and CDR2 FYNNEI. Trimming at V came to 6 bases and at J to 0 bases, leaving 7 bases not matched to a gene. The CDR3 is 16 amino acids.

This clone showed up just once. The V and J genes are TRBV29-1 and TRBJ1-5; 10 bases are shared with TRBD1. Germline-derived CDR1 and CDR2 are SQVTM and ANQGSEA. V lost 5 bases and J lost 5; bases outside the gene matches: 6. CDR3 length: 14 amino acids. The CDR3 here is CSVWTGGSDQPQHF. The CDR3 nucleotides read TGCAGCGTTTGGACAGGGGGTTCGGATCAGCCCCAGCATTTT.

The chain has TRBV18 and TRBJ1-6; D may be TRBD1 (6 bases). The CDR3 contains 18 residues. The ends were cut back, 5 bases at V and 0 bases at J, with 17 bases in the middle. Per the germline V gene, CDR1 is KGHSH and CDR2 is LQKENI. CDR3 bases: TGTGCCAGCTCAACCGGGACGGGGACATCCTCCTATAATTCACCCCTCCACTTT. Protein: CASSTGTGTSSYNSPLHF.

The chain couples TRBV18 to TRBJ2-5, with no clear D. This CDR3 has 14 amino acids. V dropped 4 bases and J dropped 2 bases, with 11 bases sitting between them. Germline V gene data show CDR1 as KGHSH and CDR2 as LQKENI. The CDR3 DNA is TGTGCCAGCTCACGAACTTCAAAACAAGAGACCCAGTACTTC. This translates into CASSRTSKQETQYF.

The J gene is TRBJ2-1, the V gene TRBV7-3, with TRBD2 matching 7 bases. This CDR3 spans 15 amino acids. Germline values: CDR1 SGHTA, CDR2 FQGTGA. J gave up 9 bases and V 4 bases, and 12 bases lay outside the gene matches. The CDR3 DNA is TGTGCCAGCAGCTATAGGGGTGCGGCTAGCGGTGAGCAGTTCTTC. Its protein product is CASSYRGAASGEQFF.

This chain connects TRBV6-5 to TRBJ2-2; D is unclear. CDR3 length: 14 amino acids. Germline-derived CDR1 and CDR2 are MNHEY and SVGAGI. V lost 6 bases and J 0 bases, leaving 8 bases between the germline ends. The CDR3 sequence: CASRPGPNTGELFF. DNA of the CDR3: TGTGCCAGCAGGCCGGGTCCGAACACCGGGGAGCTGTTTTTT.

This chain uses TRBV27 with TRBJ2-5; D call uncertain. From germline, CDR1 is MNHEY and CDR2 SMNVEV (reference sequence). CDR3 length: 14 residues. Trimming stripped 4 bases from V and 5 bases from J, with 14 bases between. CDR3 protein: CASSYSRLDETQYF. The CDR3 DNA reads TGTGCCAGCAGTTACAGCCGGTTGGATGAGACCCAGTACTTC.

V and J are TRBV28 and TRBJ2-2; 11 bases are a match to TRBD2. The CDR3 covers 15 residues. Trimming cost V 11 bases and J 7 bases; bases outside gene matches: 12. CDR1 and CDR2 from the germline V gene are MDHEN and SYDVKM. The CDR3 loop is CAHRPGTSGYGELFF. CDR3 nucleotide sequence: TGTGCCCATAGGCCGGGGACTAGCGGCTACGGGGAGCTGTTTTTT.

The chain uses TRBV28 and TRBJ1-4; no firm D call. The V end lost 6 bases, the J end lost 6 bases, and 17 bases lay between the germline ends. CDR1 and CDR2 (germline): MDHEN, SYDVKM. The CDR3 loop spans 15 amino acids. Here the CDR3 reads CASSRGLTWDEKLFF. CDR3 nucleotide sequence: TGTGCCAGCAGCCGTGGACTCACCTGGGATGAAAAACTGTTTTTT.

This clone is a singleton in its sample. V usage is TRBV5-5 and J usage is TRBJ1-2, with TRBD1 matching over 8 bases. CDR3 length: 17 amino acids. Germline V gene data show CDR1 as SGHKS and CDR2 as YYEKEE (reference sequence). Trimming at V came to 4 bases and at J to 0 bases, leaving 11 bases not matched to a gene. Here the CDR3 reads CASSPRDRQLSNYGYTF. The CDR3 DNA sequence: TGTGCCAGCAGCCCGCGGGACAGGCAGCTTTCTAACTATGGCTACACCTTC.

CDR3 region: CAINEGQGEAFF. In DNA, the CDR3 is TGTGCCATCAATGAAGGACAGGGTGAAGCTTTCTTT. This chain joins TRBV10-3 and TRBJ1-1; 8 nucleotides agree with TRBD1. V lost 7 bases and J lost 7; bases outside the gene matches: 5. Germline CDR1 reads ENHRY; CDR2 reads SYGVKD. The CDR3 totals 12 residues.

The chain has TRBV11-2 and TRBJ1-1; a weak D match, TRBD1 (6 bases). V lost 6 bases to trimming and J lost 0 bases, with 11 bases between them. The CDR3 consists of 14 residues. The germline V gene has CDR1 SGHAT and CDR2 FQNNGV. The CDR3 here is CASRYGQLNTEAFF. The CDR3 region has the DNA TGTGCCAGCAGGTATGGACAGCTGAACACTGAAGCTTTCTTT.

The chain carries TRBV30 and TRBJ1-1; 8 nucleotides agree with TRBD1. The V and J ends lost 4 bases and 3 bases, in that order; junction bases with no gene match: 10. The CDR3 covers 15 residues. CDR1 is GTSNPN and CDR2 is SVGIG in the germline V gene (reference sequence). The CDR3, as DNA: TGTGCCTGGACTTCCCCAGGGGGCGGGTACACTGAAGCTTTCTTT. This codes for CAWTSPGGGYTEAFF.

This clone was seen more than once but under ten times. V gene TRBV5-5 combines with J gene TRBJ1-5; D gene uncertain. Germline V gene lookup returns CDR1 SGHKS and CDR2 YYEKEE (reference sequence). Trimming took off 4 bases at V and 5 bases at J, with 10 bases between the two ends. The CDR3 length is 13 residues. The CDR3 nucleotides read TGTGCCAGCAGCCCTGACACATATCAGCCCCAGCATTTT. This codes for CASSPDTYQPQHF.

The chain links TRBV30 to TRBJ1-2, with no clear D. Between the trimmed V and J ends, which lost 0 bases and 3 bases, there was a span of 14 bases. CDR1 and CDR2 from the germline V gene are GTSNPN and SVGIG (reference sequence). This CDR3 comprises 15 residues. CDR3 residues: CAWSVLVFGDYGYTF. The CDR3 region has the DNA TGTGCCTGGAGTGTACTAGTGTTCGGGGACTATGGCTACACCTTC.

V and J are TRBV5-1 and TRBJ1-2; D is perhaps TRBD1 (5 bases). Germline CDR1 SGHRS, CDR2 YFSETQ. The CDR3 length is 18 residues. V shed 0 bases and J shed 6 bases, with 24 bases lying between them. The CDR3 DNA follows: TGCGCCAGCAGCTTGGCCTGGGACTCTCAGGGATGGCGGGATGGCTACACCTTC. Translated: CASSLAWDSQGWRDGYTF.

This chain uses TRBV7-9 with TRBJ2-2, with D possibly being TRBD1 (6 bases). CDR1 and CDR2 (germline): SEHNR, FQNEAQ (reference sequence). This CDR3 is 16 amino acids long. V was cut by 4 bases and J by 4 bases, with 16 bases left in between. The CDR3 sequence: CASSSWTVIITGELFF. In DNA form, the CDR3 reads TGTGCCAGCAGCTCGTGGACAGTGATAATCACCGGGGAGCTGTTTTTT.